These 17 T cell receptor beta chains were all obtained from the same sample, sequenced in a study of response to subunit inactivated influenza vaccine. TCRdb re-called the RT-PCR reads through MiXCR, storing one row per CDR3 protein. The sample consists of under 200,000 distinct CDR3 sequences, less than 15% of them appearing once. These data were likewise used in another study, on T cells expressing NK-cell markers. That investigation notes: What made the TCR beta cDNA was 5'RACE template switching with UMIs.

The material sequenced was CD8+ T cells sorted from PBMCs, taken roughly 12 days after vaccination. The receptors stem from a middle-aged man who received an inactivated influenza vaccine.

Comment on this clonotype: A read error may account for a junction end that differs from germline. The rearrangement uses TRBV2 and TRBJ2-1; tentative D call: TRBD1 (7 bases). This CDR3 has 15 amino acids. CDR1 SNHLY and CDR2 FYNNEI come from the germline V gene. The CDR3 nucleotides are TGTGCCAGCAGAGAAGGAGGGGGCGGCTACAATGAGCAGTTCTTC. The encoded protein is CASREGGGGYNEQFF. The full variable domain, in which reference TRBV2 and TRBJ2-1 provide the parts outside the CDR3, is EPEVTQTPSHQVTQMGQEVILRCVPISNHLYFYWYRQILGQKVEFLVSFYNNEISEKSEIFDDQFSVERPDGSNFTLKIRSTKLEDSAMYFCASREGGGGYNEQFFGPGTRLTVL.

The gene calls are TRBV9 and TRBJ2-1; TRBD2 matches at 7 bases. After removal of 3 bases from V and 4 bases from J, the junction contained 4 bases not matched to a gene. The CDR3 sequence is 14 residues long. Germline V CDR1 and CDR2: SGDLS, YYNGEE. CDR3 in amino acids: CASSATREYNEQFF. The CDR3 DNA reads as TGTGCCAGCAGCGCTACGCGGGAGTACAATGAGCAGTTCTTC.

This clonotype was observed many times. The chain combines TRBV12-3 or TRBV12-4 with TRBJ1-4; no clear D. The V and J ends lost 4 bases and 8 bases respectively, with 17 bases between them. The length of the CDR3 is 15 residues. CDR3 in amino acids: CASSSHGFPKEKLFF. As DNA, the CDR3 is TGTGCCAGCAGTTCCCACGGGTTTCCAAAGGAAAAACTGTTTTTT.

The DNA for the CDR3 is TGCGCCAGCAGCCCGGAGGTTGGGTTCACAGATACGCAGTATTTT. Residues: CASSPEVGFTDTQYF. V usage is TRBV5-1 and J usage is TRBJ2-3; D is perhaps TRBD2 (5 bases). The V end was cut by 4 bases, the J end by 2 bases, with 14 bases between. This CDR3 is 15 amino acids long. Germline-derived CDR1 and CDR2 are SGHRS and YFSETQ.

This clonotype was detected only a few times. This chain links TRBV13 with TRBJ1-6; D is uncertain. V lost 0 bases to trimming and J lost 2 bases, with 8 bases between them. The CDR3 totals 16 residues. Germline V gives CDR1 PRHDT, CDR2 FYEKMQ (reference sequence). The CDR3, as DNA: TGTGCCAGCAGCTTAGGGGCATACACCTATAATTCACCCCTCCACTTT. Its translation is CASSLGAYTYNSPLHF.

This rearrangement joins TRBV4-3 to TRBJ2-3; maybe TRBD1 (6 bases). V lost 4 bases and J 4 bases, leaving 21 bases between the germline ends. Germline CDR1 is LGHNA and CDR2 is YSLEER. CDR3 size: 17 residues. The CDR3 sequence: CASSLLNGAEGADTQYF. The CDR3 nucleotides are TGCGCCAGCAGCCTCCTCAATGGGGCTGAGGGGGCAGATACGCAGTATTTT.

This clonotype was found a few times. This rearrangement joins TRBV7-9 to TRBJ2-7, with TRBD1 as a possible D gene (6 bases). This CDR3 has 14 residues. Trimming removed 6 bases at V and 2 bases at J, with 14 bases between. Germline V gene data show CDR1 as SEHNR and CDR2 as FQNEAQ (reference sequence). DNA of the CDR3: TGTGCCAGCAGGACCGGGACAACGACCTACGAGCAGTACTTC. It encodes CASRTGTTTYEQYF.

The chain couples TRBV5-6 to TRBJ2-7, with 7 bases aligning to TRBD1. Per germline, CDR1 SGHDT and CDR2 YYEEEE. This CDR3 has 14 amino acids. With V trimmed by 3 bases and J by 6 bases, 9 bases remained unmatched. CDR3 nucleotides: TGTGCCAGCAGCTCCCCGACAGGGAGAGGCGAGCAGTACTTC. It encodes CASSSPTGRGEQYF.

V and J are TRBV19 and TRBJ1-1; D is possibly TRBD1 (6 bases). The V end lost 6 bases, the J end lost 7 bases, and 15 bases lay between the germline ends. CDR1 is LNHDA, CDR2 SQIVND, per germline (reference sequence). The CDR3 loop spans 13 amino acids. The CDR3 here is CASSYGTLSEAFF. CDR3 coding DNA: TGTGCCAGTAGCTACGGGACACTAAGTGAAGCTTTCTTT.

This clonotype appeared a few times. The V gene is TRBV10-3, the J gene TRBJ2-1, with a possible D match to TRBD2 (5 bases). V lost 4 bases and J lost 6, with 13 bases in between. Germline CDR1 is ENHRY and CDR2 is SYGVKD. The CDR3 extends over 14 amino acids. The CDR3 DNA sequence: TGTGCCATCAGTGTGGTAGACTACCCCAATGAGCAGTTCTTC. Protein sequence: CAISVVDYPNEQFF.

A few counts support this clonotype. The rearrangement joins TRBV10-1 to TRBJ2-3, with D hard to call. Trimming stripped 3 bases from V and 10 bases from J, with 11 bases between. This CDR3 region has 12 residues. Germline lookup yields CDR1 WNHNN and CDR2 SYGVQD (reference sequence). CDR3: CASSDSGSAQYF. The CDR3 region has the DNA TGCGCCAGCAGTGACTCTGGGTCGGCGCAGTATTTT.

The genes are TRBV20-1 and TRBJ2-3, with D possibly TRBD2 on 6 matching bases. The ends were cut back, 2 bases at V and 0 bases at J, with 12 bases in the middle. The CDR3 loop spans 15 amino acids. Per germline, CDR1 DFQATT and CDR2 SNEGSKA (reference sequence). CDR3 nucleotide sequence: TGCAGTGCTAGATGGTGGCGGGAAAGCACAGATACGCAGTATTTT. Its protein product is CSARWWRESTDTQYF.

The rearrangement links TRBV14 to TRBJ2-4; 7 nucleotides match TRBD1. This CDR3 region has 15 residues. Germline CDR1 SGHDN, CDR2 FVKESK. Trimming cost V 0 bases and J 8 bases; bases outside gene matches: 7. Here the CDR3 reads CASSQDSETGHIQYF. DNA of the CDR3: TGTGCCAGCAGCCAAGATTCTGAGACAGGGCACATTCAGTACTTC.

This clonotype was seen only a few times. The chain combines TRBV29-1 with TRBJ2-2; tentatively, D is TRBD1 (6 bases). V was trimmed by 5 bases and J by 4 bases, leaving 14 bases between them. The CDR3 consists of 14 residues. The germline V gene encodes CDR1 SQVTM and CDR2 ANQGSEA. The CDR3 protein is CSVPTGSPTGELFF. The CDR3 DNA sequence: TGCAGCGTTCCCACAGGGTCGCCCACCGGGGAGCTGTTTTTT.

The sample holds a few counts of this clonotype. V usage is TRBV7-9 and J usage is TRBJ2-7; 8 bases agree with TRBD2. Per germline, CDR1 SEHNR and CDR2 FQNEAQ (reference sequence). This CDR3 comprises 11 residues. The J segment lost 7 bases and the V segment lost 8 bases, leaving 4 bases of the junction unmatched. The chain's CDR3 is CASGTSQEQYF. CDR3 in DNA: TGTGCCAGCGGGACTAGTCAGGAGCAGTACTTC.

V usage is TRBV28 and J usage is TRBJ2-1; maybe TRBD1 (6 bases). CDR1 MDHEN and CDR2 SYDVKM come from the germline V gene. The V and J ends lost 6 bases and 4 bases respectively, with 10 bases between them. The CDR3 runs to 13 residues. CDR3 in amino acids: CASSHDRYNEQFF. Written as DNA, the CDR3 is TGTGCCAGCAGCCACGACAGGTACAATGAGCAGTTCTTC.

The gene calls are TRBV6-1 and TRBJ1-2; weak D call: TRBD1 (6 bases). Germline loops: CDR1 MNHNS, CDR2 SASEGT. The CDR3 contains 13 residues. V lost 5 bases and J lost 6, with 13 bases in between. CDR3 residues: CASSRGAIDGYTF. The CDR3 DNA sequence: TGTGCCAGCAGTAGGGGGGCTATTGATGGCTACACCTTC.